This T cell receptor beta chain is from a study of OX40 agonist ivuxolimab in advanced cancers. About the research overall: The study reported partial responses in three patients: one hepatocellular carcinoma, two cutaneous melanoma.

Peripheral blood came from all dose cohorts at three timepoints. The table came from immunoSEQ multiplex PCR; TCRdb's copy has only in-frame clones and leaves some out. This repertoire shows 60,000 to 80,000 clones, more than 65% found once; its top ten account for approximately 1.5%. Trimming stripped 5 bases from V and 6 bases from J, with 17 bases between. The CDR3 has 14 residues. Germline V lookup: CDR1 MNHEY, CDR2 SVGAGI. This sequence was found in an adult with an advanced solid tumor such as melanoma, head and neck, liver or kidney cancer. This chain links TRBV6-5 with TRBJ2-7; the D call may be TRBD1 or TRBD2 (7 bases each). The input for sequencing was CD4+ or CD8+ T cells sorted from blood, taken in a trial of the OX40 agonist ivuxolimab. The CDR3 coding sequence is TGTGCCAGCAGTGACAGGGACTATAATCTCGAGCAGTACTTC. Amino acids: CASSDRDYNLEQYF.